In its sample, the clone carrying this T cell receptor beta chain was seen a few times. Antigen unknown. Trimming stripped 6 bases from V and 4 bases from J, with 21 bases between. The CDR3 runs to 16 residues. Germline V gene lookup returns CDR1 MNHEY and CDR2 SMNVEV (reference sequence). The data were taken from a study of T-cell reconstitution after alpha-beta-depleted transplantation in children. General observations from the study: Day-60 TCRbeta diversity that was high in some patients was derived from surviving recipient T cells and thymic progenitors. Reportedly, alpha-beta T cells present about two months post-transplant originated from several hundred expanded clones of graft origin. From newly produced T cells came most of the T-cell counts and diversity one year after transplant.

Unique molecular identifiers were incorporated when the TCRbeta library was constructed. From the PCR reads, TCRdb called clonotypes with MiXCR, one entry per CDR3 protein. Among some 300,000 distinct CDR3 sequences, roughly 9.1% were seen once, and the ten largest hold less than 8%. The starting material was PBMCs, obtained before TCRalphabeta/CD19-depleted stem cell transplant. The chain is built from TRBV27 and TRBJ1-1; D not certain. The source of this sequence is a boy under two years old with acute myeloid leukemia, due to receive a stem cell transplant. The CDR3 region is CASSPQNGFQRTEAFF. The CDR3 DNA reads as TGTGCCAGCAGCCCCCAGAATGGTTTCCAACGCACTGAAGCTTTCTTT.